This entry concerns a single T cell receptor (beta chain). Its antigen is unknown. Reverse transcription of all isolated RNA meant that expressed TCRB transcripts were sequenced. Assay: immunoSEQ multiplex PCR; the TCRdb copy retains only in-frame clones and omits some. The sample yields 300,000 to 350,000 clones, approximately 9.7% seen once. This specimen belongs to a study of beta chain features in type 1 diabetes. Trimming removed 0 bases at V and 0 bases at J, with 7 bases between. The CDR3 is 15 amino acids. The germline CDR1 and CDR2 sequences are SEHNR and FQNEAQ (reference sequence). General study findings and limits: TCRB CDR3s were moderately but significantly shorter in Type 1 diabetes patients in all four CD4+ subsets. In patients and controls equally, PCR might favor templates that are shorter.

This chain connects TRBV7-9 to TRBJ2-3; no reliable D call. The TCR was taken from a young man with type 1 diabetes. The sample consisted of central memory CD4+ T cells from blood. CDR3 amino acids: CASSLAASSTDTQYF. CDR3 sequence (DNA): TGTGCCAGCAGCTTAGCGGCGTCTAGCACAGATACGCAGTATTTT.